Following are 25 T cell receptor beta chains from one sample sequenced in a study of long-term antiretroviral therapy in people with HIV (dated by TCRdb to 2022 to 2024). The immunoSEQ hsTCRB v3.0 assay was used at survey level resolution to sequence the TRB variable region. TCRdb took this table from immuneACCESS and kept in-frame rearrangements with V and J called. Such tables lack part of the clones; where checked against another copy, unresolved V genes explain under half of the gap, and the rest is unexplained. A total of 34,000 or so clones appear in this sample, about 88% of them only once. Of the sample, approximately 5% falls within the top ten clones. The material sequenced was unsorted PBMCs, taken 2.8 years before starting antiretroviral therapy. The receptor set was obtained from a woman in her 30s with HIV.

This CDR3 reads CASSPFILAGGPDTQYF. For the CDR3, the DNA is TGTGCCAGCAGCCCTTTCATTCTAGCGGGGGGGCCAGATACGCAGTATTTT. The rearrangement joins TRBV7-2 to TRBJ2-3; 12 bases align to TRBD2. The CDR3 contains 17 residues. Per the germline V gene, CDR1 is SGHTA and CDR2 is FQGNSA. V was pared by 5 bases and J by 4 bases, with 10 bases of the junction left unmatched.

This rearrangement joins TRBV9 to TRBJ1-1; D gene uncertain. With 0 bases removed from V and 2 bases from J, the gap between germline ends came to 11 bases. Germline V lookup: CDR1 SGDLS, CDR2 YYNGEE. This CDR3 has 15 amino acids. CDR3 region: CASSVVSPPNTEAFF. The CDR3 DNA reads TGTGCCAGCAGCGTAGTGTCCCCCCCAAACACTGAAGCTTTCTTT.

The chain employs TRBV6-1 and TRBJ2-7; D possibly corresponds to TRBD2 (6 bases). This CDR3 contains 13 residues. The V gene's germline CDR1 is MNHNS and CDR2 SASEGT. Deletions cut 3 bases from V and 4 bases from J, with 10 bases between. CDR3 sequence reads: CASSEGGTYEQYF. DNA of the CDR3: TGTGCCAGCAGTGAGGGCGGGACTTACGAGCAGTACTTC.

The chain uses TRBV30 and TRBJ1-5; tentatively, D is TRBD1 (5 bases). Between the trimmed V and J ends, which lost 1 base and 5 bases, there was a span of 9 bases. This CDR3 has 13 amino acids. Germline V gene sequence: CDR1 GTSNPN, CDR2 SVGIG (reference sequence). DNA of the CDR3: TGTGCCTGGAGTGAGAGGGGTGATCAGCCCCAGCATTTT. This codes for CAWSERGDQPQHF.

The chain carries TRBV7-9 and TRBJ1-2; D may be TRBD1 (5 bases). With 2 bases removed from V and 6 bases from J, the gap between germline ends came to 10 bases. Germline V lookup: CDR1 SEHNR, CDR2 FQNEAQ (reference sequence). CDR3 length: 13 residues. The CDR3 loop reads CASSLQGNHGYTF. In DNA, the CDR3 is TGTGCCAGCAGCTTACAGGGAAACCATGGCTACACCTTC.

The gene calls are TRBV15 and TRBJ1-5; D is perhaps TRBD1 (6 bases). V lost 3 bases and J lost 1, with 13 bases in between. Germline CDR1 and CDR2: LNHNV and YYDKDF (reference sequence). CDR3 size: 16 residues. The CDR3 region has the DNA TGTGCCACCAGCAGTCCCATACAGGGAAGCAATCAGCCCCAGCATTTT. As protein: CATSSPIQGSNQPQHF. Complete variable domain (other parts from reference TRBV15 and TRBJ1-5): DAMVIQNPRYQVTQFGKPVTLSCSQTLNHNVMYWYQQKSSQAPKLLFHYYDKDFNNEADTPDNFQSRRPNTSFCFLDIRSPGLGDTAMYLCATSSPIQGSNQPQHFGDGTRLSIL.

This clone was recorded a few times. CDR3 DNA sequence: TGTGCCAGCGAGGGTGGGGGGACAGGTGACACTGAAGCTTTCTTT. This translates into CASEGGGTGDTEAFF. The chain has TRBV6-1 and TRBJ1-1; 8 nucleotides line up with TRBD1. Germline lookup yields CDR1 MNHNS and CDR2 SASEGT. V was pared by 8 bases and J by 3 bases, with 11 bases of the junction left unmatched. This CDR3 spans 15 amino acids.

The rearrangement joins TRBV2 to TRBJ2-1; 9 bases line up with TRBD1. Germline CDR1 is SNHLY and CDR2 is FYNNEI. V shed 0 bases and J 8 bases; nucleotides not matched to a gene: 5. The CDR3 covers 15 residues. Here the CDR3 DNA reads TGTGCCAGCAGTGAAGCGGGGACAGGGTTCGATGAGCAGTTCTTC. It codes for CASSEAGTGFDEQFF.

In the case of this clone: Within the sample, other DNA sequences also encode this same CDR3. The rearrangement links TRBV27 to TRBJ2-5; 12 nucleotides align to TRBD1. V gave up 4 bases and J gave up 4 bases; unmatched junction bases: 4. This CDR3 has 15 residues. The germline gives CDR1 MNHEY, CDR2 SMNVEV (reference sequence). The CDR3 is CASSSGTGGAETQYF. CDR3 in DNA: TGTGCCAGCAGTTCCGGGACAGGGGGCGCAGAGACCCAGTACTTC.

This clone was counted a few times. The V and J genes are TRBV20-1 and TRBJ1-2; TRBD1 is a possible D gene (5 bases). CDR3 length equals 11 residues. CDR1 and CDR2 (germline): DFQATT, SNEGSKA (reference sequence). V lost 5 bases and J 3 bases, leaving 7 bases between the germline ends. Here the CDR3 DNA reads TGCAGTGCTTCGACAGACTATGGCTACACCTTC. Protein product: CSASTDYGYTF.

This chain links TRBV7-9 with TRBJ1-3; D gene unclear. Germline lookup yields CDR1 SEHNR and CDR2 FQNEAQ (reference sequence). The CDR3 totals 15 residues. Between the trimmed V and J ends, which lost 0 bases and 0 bases, there was a span of 6 bases. The CDR3 is CASSLARNSGNTIYF. CDR3 sequence (DNA): TGTGCCAGCAGCTTAGCCAGGAACTCTGGAAACACCATATATTTT.

The V gene is TRBV19, the J gene TRBJ1-1; the D gene is possibly TRBD1 (5 bases). This CDR3 is 15 amino acids long. V lost 9 bases, J lost 1 base, and 18 bases lay in between. Germline V gene lookup returns CDR1 LNHDA and CDR2 SQIVND (reference sequence). The CDR3 DNA reads TGTGCCAGCCTGTCCCGGGACCGACCGAACACTGAAGCTTTCTTT. It yields the protein CASLSRDRPNTEAFF.

This rearrangement joins TRBV11-2 to TRBJ2-5; D may be TRBD2 (6 bases). V gave up 5 bases and J gave up 5 bases, with 6 bases separating them. Germline CDR1 reads SGHAT; CDR2 reads FQNNGV. CDR3 size: 11 residues. The CDR3 nucleotides are TGTGCCAGCAGCGCGGGGGAGACCCAGTACTTC. This translates into CASSAGETQYF.

This clone was seen a few times. The V and J genes are TRBV9 and TRBJ1-2, with D possibly TRBD1 on 6 matching bases. The V end lost 0 bases, the J end lost 7 bases, and 16 bases lay between the germline ends. Germline V lookup: CDR1 SGDLS, CDR2 YYNGEE. The CDR3 runs 15 residues. This CDR3 reads CASSVDLTGPFGYTF. CDR3 DNA sequence: TGTGCCAGCAGCGTAGATCTGACAGGCCCCTTTGGCTACACCTTC.

This clone was observed a few times. The V and J genes are TRBV4-1 and TRBJ1-6; a weak D match, TRBD1 (5 bases). The CDR3 length is 15 residues. V lost 0 bases and J lost 7, with 10 bases in between. Per the germline V gene, CDR1 is MGHRA and CDR2 is YSYEKL. The CDR3 here is CASSQDEGLNSPLHF. DNA for the CDR3: TGCGCCAGCAGCCAAGATGAGGGGTTGAATTCACCCCTCCACTTT.

As DNA, the CDR3 is TGTGCCAGCAGTCTAGCCAGACAGGGTTCGGGCACCGGGGAGCTGTTTTTT. It specifies CASSLARQGSGTGELFF. V usage is TRBV2 and J usage is TRBJ2-2, with 7 bases that match TRBD1. The CDR3 has 17 residues. The trim removed 5 bases at V and 4 bases at J, leaving 13 bases unmatched. Germline V gives CDR1 SNHLY, CDR2 FYNNEI.

This clone turned up a few times. V usage is TRBV18 and J usage is TRBJ1-2; 9 positions match TRBD1. From germline, CDR1 is KGHSH and CDR2 LQKENI. V lost 3 bases and J lost 6; bases outside the gene matches: 8. The CDR3 spans 15 residues. CDR3 bases: TGTGCCAGCTCACCCTCGGACAGGGGTGACGATGGCTACACCTTC. It specifies CASSPSDRGDDGYTF.

The chain links TRBV11-3 to TRBJ2-7, with 9 bases matching TRBD1. Germline trimming cut 6 bases from V and 2 bases from J; bases unmatched to any gene: 8. There are 15 residues in the CDR3. Germline lookup yields CDR1 SGHNT and CDR2 YENEEA. The DNA for the CDR3 is TGTGCCAGCAGTTACCGGGACAGGGACACCTACGAGCAGTACGTC. Encoded protein: CASSYRDRDTYEQYV.

In its sample, this clone was seen a few times. The chain links TRBV6-1 to TRBJ1-2, with 7 bases lining up with TRBD1. The germline V gene has CDR1 MNHNS and CDR2 SASEGT. The junction had 3 bases not matched to a gene; V was cut back by 6 bases and J by 2 bases. The CDR3 consists of 13 residues. This chain's CDR3 is CASSEGQNYGYTF. In DNA form, the CDR3 reads TGTGCCAGCAGCGAGGGACAGAACTATGGCTACACCTTC.

This clone appeared a single time. The J gene is TRBJ1-1, the V gene TRBV4-1; D remains unclear. The CDR3 covers 15 residues. Germline V lookup: CDR1 MGHRA, CDR2 YSYEKL. V was trimmed by 1 base and J by 3 bases, leaving 12 bases between them. The CDR3 protein is CASSQVRYRHTEAFF. In DNA, the CDR3 is TGCGCCAGCAGCCAAGTTAGATACCGCCACACTGAAGCTTTCTTT.

This chain joins TRBV30 and TRBJ1-2; 11 bases are a match to TRBD1. J gave up 4 bases and V 0 bases, and 13 bases lay outside the gene matches. The CDR3 runs 18 residues. In germline, CDR1 is GTSNPN, CDR2 SVGIG (reference sequence). The CDR3: CAWSVTPGGTGGIYGYTF. CDR3 nucleotide sequence: TGTGCCTGGAGTGTCACCCCCGGTGGGACAGGGGGGATCTATGGCTACACCTTC.

This chain joins TRBV30 and TRBJ1-6; D remains ambiguous. V was shortened by 0 bases and J by 13 bases, with 25 bases between the two germline ends. This CDR3 has 17 amino acids. Germline values: CDR1 GTSNPN, CDR2 SVGIG (reference sequence). DNA for the CDR3: TGTGCCTGGAGTGTACCTGCAGGCCACCCTTCCTATGGGCCCCTCCACTTT. The encoded protein is CAWSVPAGHPSYGPLHF.

This clone was observed a handful of times. The chain joins TRBV2 to TRBJ1-5; D is unresolved. V was pared by 6 bases and J by 10 bases, with 16 bases between. CDR1 SNHLY and CDR2 FYNNEI come from the germline V gene. The CDR3 has 13 amino acids. Here the CDR3 reads CASRGGLGGPQHF. CDR3 nucleotides: TGTGCCAGCAGGGGCGGTTTAGGAGGACCCCAGCATTTT.

The chain has TRBV6-5 and TRBJ1-5; no clear D gene. The CDR3 contains 14 residues. Trimming shortened V by 2 bases and J by 6 bases, and 11 bases separated the two germline ends. CDR1 and CDR2 (germline): MNHEY, SVGAGI. The DNA of the CDR3 is TGTGCCAGCAGTTACCCCGGAGAAAGTCAGCCCCAGCATTTT. This encodes CASSYPGESQPQHF.

This clone came up once. The gene calls are TRBV7-2 and TRBJ1-4, with D tentatively TRBD1 (6 bases). Trimming took 1 base from V and 5 from J, leaving 11 bases between them. The germline V gene encodes CDR1 SGHTA and CDR2 FQGNSA. The CDR3 covers 15 residues. The CDR3 nucleotides read TGTGCCAGCAGCTTAGGGGGGGGGCCGAATGAAAAACTGTTTTTT. Amino acid sequence: CASSLGGGPNEKLFF.